This paragraph reports one TCR beta chain. Its antigen is still unknown. This entry is derived from a study of cytomegalovirus exposure and HLA in healthy donors. Points from the study as a whole: About 87% or about 30% of the time was how often most TCR beta V segments were productive, according to an earlier analysis. Researchers reportedly found TCR beta sequences accurately predicted most subjects' HLA-A and HLA-B alleles.

CDR3 length equals 13 residues. V lost 2 bases and J lost 4, with 9 bases in between. Germline lookup yields CDR1 SGHNT and CDR2 YYREEE (reference sequence). Use of 60 Vbeta and 13 Jbeta primers characterized the PCR. Sequencing used immunoSEQ multiplex PCR; TCRdb keeps in-frame clones, though not all of them. Here the sample spans some 200,000 clones, 81% being singletons. The sample was PBMCs. This chain links TRBV5-4 with TRBJ2-5, with D perhaps matching TRBD1 (5 bases). The origin of this receptor is a man aged 45-65 years in good health and CMV-seronegative. The CDR3 region is CASSFLGAETQYF. The DNA of the CDR3 is TGTGCCAGCAGCTTTCTAGGGGCAGAGACCCAGTACTTC.